Presented here are 5 T cell receptor beta chains from one specimen sequenced in a study of cytomegalovirus exposure and HLA in healthy donors. It was with 60 Vbeta and 13 Jbeta primers that the PCR ran. Sequencing was performed with immunoSEQ multiplex PCR; in TCRdb, only in-frame clones are kept and a portion is missing. The top ten hold approximately 13% of the sample, which has about 150,000 clones, 60% to 85% seen once. The specimen sequenced was PBMCs. The source of these receptors is a man aged 35 to 55 in good health and CMV-seropositive.

V usage is TRBV6-4 and J usage is TRBJ2-3; 10 bases match TRBD2. The CDR3 extends over 16 amino acids. The ends lost 0 bases at V and 4 bases at J; junction bases unmatched: 4. Germline assignment: CDR1 MRHNA and CDR2 SNTAGT. Here the CDR3 reads CASSDSASGSSDTQYF. The CDR3 region has the DNA TGTGCCAGCAGTGACTCGGCTAGCGGGAGTTCAGATACGCAGTATTTT.

CDR3: CASSWRTSGNTGELFF. The CDR3 coding sequence is TGTGCCAGCAGCTGGAGGACTAGCGGAAACACCGGGGAGCTGTTTTTT. The chain joins TRBV5-5 to TRBJ2-2; TRBD2 matches 10 bases. The germline V gene encodes CDR1 SGHKS and CDR2 YYEKEE (reference sequence). With V trimmed by 3 bases and J by 2 bases, 4 bases remained unmatched. The CDR3 spans 16 residues. Looking up the rest from reference TRBV5-5 and TRBJ2-2 gives the full variable domain: DAGVTQSPTHLIKTRGQQVTLRCSPISGHKSVSWYQQVLGQGPQFIFQYYEKEERGRGNFPDRFSARQFPNYSSELNVNALLLGDSALYLCASSWRTSGNTGELFFGEGSRLTVL.

This clone was recorded at least ten times. The genes are TRBV5-4 and TRBJ2-2; 9 nucleotides match TRBD2. Germline V gene sequence: CDR1 SGHNT, CDR2 YYREEE (reference sequence). Unmatched junction bases numbered 8, after V lost 2 bases and J lost 6 bases. The CDR3 totals 16 residues. The CDR3 bases are TGTGCCAGCAGCTTAGGCGGGAGGGCCGGGGCCGGGGAGCTGTTTTTT. Its protein product is CASSLGGRAGAGELFF.

This chain connects TRBV7-2 to TRBJ1-5, with no clear D. Trimming took off 5 bases at V and 7 bases at J, with 9 bases between the two ends. CDR3 size: 12 residues. In germline, CDR1 is SGHTA, CDR2 FQGNSA. The CDR3 protein is CASSRPGQPQHF. CDR3 nucleotide sequence: TGTGCCAGCAGCCGCCCGGGACAGCCCCAGCATTTT.

The rearrangement joins TRBV7-9 to TRBJ2-5, with D perhaps TRBD1 (5 bases). The ends were cut back, 3 bases at V and 3 bases at J, with 5 bases in the middle. The germline CDR1 and CDR2 sequences are SEHNR and FQNEAQ (reference sequence). CDR3 length: 12 amino acids. CDR3 DNA sequence: TGTGCCAGCAGCTTCAGGGAAGAGACCCAGTACTTC. Protein product: CASSFREETQYF.